The present T cell receptor (beta chain) was sequenced within a study of Graves' ophthalmopathy and Graves' hyperthyroidism. Study-wide results and limits: Blood also contained most of the expanded thyroid clonotypes above 0.001 frequency.

This clonotype was seen repeatedly, ten times or more. As yet, its antigen is unknown. Amplified material comprised TCR beta CDR3 regions derived from RNA transcripts. The first-round RT-PCR employed HTBI primers together with the Qiagen OneStep RT-PCR kit. A multiplex PCR was then performed as the second round. TCRdb called the multiplex PCR reads again in MiXCR, with one record for every CDR3 protein. This table has some 400,000 distinct CDR3 sequences, around 19% appearing once. Diagnosis was based on clinical symptoms, serum thyroxine, TRAb, thyroid ultrasound and orbital computed tomography. The source of the PBMCs was roughly 10 ml of fresh peripheral blood. The sequenced sample was peripheral blood. The receptor's source is a young woman with Graves' ophthalmopathy.

CDR3: CASSQEGEALPGQETQYF. Written as DNA, the CDR3 is TGTGCCAGCAGCCAAGAGGGGGAGGCCCTACCAGGCCAAGAGACCCAGTACTTC. The chain employs TRBV3-1 and TRBJ2-5, with D possibly being TRBD2 (6 bases). The germline CDR1 and CDR2 sequences are LGHDT and YNNKEL (reference sequence). This CDR3 has 18 residues. V lost 0 bases, J lost 1 base, and 18 bases lay in between.